What follows is one T cell receptor (beta chain) and its context. This clonotype occurred many times. No cognate antigen has been identified for it. No much larger clone exists at a distance of one base, and base qualities are not known. The data stem from a study of Graves' ophthalmopathy and Graves' hyperthyroidism (dated by TCRdb to 2017 to 2018). For the study in its entirety: A patient counted as having stable hyperthyroidism if there was no progression to ophthalmopathy within 18 months of follow-up. TCR beta repertoire signatures were used to distinguish Graves' ophthalmopathy from Graves' hyperthyroidism and to predict progression to ophthalmopathy. To explore V-J signatures distinguishing ophthalmopathy from hyperthyroidism, a discovery set of roughly 98 patients (43 ophthalmopathy, roughly 56 stable hyperthyroidism) was enrolled. Following sampling, methimazole starting at 30 mg daily was administered to hyperthyroidism patients, and high-dose intravenous methylprednisolone was administered to ophthalmopathy patients. In total, approximately 130 blood samples were TCR-sequenced: 40 to 45 ophthalmopathy, some 72 hyperthyroidism and roughly 17 hyperthyroidism-to-ophthalmopathy patients. The independent validation cohort included approximately 19 hyperthyroidism patients plus 17 patients who later progressed from hyperthyroidism to ophthalmopathy. T-cell repertoires of thyroid tissue and blood were compared in 5 or 6 hyperthyroidism patients.

Taken from cysteine to phenylalanine, the CDR3 has 15 residues. Kept here is only the CDR3 DNA, which spans 45 bases and is read in frame from base 1. A distance of 9 bases separates the germline ends of V and J, which lose 0 bases and 1 base respectively. The germline V gene (reference sequence) gives CDR1 as DFQATT and CDR2 as SNEGSKA. Hyperthyroidism patients were newly diagnosed, were aged 18 to 65 years, and had a disease duration under 2 months. Patients with other autoimmune diseases, uncontrolled infections, pregnancy or lactation were excluded. Diagnosis was based on clinical symptoms, serum thyroxine, TRAb, thyroid ultrasound and orbital computed tomography. Trizol reagent was used to extract the total RNA, and its quality was then checked on an Agilent 2100 Bioanalyzer. For repertoire sequencing, the TCR beta CDR3 regions were amplified from RNA transcripts. The first round was an RT-PCR using HTBI primers with the Qiagen OneStep RT-PCR kit, and this first round was followed by a second-round multiplex PCR, then size selection and purification. Sequencing of the libraries was carried out on an Illumina HiSeq2000 in paired-end mode with 100 bp reads. The published analysis was carried out like this. SOAPnuke was used for read processing, and reads with adapters, uncalled bases, a mean Phred below 15, or no exact constant-primer or identifier match were discarded. COPE v1.2.5 was used to merge the high-quality paired reads. Each unique nucleotide sequence was treated as a clonotype, and MiTCR v1.1 was used to align the clonotypes to the IMGT TRB V, D and J references. The analysis was limited to V-J combinations with a frequency above 0.0001, which together covered 99.2% of repertoires. For each V-J combination, a TCR clonal expansion and chaos score was defined as the ratio of F50 clonal expansion to chaos observed in the TCRdist matrix. Welch's t-statistics and random forest were used to narrow the features down to approximately twelve V-J combinations, which were then fed into a naive Bayes classifier. The Morisita-Horn index was used to measure how similar the thyroid and blood repertoires were. Clones were called with MiXCR by TCRdb after fastp trimmed the public reads at Q25, and only in-frame beta chains were retained. Duplicate CDR3 protein sequences are folded into a single record with the most common DNA and genes. TCRdb's processing, not the authors', yielded these V and J calls. Within this sample are 450,000 to 600,000 distinct CDR3 sequences, with roughly 39% of them counted one time only. The ten largest clones capture about 4.2% of the sample.

Results the study describes overall, beyond this receptor: Most expanded thyroid clonotypes with frequency above 0.001 were also detected in blood, suggesting blood repertoires may reflect the thyroid immune response. No statistical method was used to set the sample size in advance, and the investigators knew which group each participant was assigned to. In validation, the model predicted ophthalmopathy progression with 55% to 71% sensitivity and 72.22% specificity; some twelve predicted patients were CT-confirmed with GO in a median of about 6.2 months. Ophthalmopathy was separated from stable hyperthyroidism by the 13-signature model with more than 85% sensitivity and 81% to 84% specificity in cross-validation and with 80%/75% in the test set.

The sample taken for sequencing was peripheral blood or thyroid tissue (not recorded which). The V and J genes are TRBV20-1 and TRBJ1-4; TRBD1 is possibly the D segment (6 matching bases). This sequence originates from an adult man with Graves' hyperthyroidism. The nucleotide sequence reads TGCAGTGCTAGAGACCAGGGGATAACTAATGAAAAACTGTTTTTT. The encoded protein is CSARDQGITNEKLFF.